These 18 T cell receptor beta chains originate from one sample sequenced in a study of T cell changes during pregnancy in multiple sclerosis. Sequencing used immunoSEQ multiplex PCR; TCRdb keeps in-frame clones, though not all of them. The table records under 40,000 clones, around 93% of them present only once. The material sequenced was CD8+ T cells from peripheral blood mononuclear cells, taken before pregnancy. The receptor set was obtained from a female donor with multiple sclerosis, enrolled in a pregnancy study.

The V and J genes are TRBV10-3 and TRBJ2-7; 7 bases are a match to TRBD1. The CDR3 consists of 13 residues. Germline V gives CDR1 ENHRY, CDR2 SYGVKD. With 10 bases clipped from V and 5 bases from J, the junction kept 11 bases outside the gene matches. This chain's CDR3 is CATKQGPADEQYF. CDR3 bases: TGTGCCACTAAACAGGGGCCTGCGGACGAGCAGTACTTC.

The V and J genes are TRBV30 and TRBJ2-7; the match to TRBD1 covers 7 bases. The trim removed 3 bases at V and 0 bases at J, leaving 5 bases unmatched. This CDR3 comprises 14 residues. Germline lookup yields CDR1 GTSNPN and CDR2 SVGIG (reference sequence). Here the CDR3 reads CAWRSRDSSYEQYF. Here the CDR3 DNA reads TGTGCCTGGAGAAGCCGGGACAGCTCCTACGAGCAGTACTTC.

This clone is a singleton in its sample. The rearrangement uses TRBV4-1 and TRBJ2-7, with 8 positions matching TRBD1. The CDR3 loop spans 15 amino acids. Trimming removed 0 bases from V and 2 bases from J; junction bases left unmatched: 3. Germline CDR1 and CDR2: MGHRA and YSYEKL. The CDR3 reads CASSQEDRGTYEQYF. The CDR3 DNA reads TGCGCCAGCAGCCAAGAAGACAGGGGTACCTACGAGCAGTACTTC.

This clone was detected once. The CDR3 loop reads CASSFGGSLDEQFF. CDR3 DNA: TGTGCCAGCAGCTTCGGGGGTTCTCTGGATGAGCAGTTCTTC. The chain recombines TRBV7-6 with TRBJ2-1; a weak D match, TRBD2 (6 bases). V dropped 3 bases and J dropped 8 bases, with 14 bases sitting between them. Germline assignment: CDR1 SGHVS and CDR2 FNYEAQ. The CDR3 has 14 amino acids. Supplemented by reference TRBV7-6 and TRBJ2-1, the full variable domain reads GAGVSQSPRYKVTKRGQDVALRCDPISGHVSLYWYRQALGQGPEFLTYFNYEAQQDKSGLPNDRFSAERPEGSISTLTIQRTEQRDSAMYRCASSFGGSLDEQFFGPGTRLTVL.

The chain couples TRBV6-1 to TRBJ1-2; D might be TRBD1 (6 bases). Germline V gives CDR1 MNHNS, CDR2 SASEGT. CDR3 size: 14 residues. The V end lost 4 bases, the J end lost 7 bases, and 16 bases lay between the germline ends. This CDR3 is CASSAPPGGSGYTF. The CDR3, as DNA: TGTGCCAGCAGTGCTCCGCCGGGGGGCTCTGGCTACACCTTC.

This sequence joins TRBV6-5 and TRBJ1-5; D is perhaps TRBD1 (6 bases). In germline, CDR1 is MNHEY, CDR2 SVGAGI. Trimming cost V 0 bases and J 7 bases, with 13 bases left between them. There are 15 residues in the CDR3. The CDR3 DNA sequence: TGTGCCAGCAGTTACTCGGCCAGGGGTTTACAGCCCCAGCATTTT. It specifies CASSYSARGLQPQHF.

This chain uses TRBV28 with TRBJ2-6, with TRBD2 matching 10 bases. The CDR3 is made up of 20 amino acids. Losses at the gene ends were 6 bases for V and 0 bases for J; bases not matched to a gene: 14. Germline CDR1 MDHEN, CDR2 SYDVKM. The CDR3 loop reads CASSPGWLAGANSGANVLTF. In DNA, the CDR3 is TGTGCCAGCAGCCCCGGTTGGCTAGCGGGAGCGAACTCTGGGGCCAACGTCCTGACTTTC.

The V and J genes are TRBV5-6 and TRBJ1-4; unclear D gene. Germline-derived CDR1 and CDR2 are SGHDT and YYEEEE. The CDR3 runs 16 residues. Trimming took 1 base from V and 3 from J, leaving 13 bases between them. The CDR3 DNA reads as TGTGCCAGCAGCTTGTTTCGAGCCGGGGCTAATGAAAAACTGTTTTTT. Translating gives CASSLFRAGANEKLFF.

The rearrangement uses TRBV7-9 and TRBJ1-4; D call uncertain. V gave up 2 bases and J gave up 5 bases, with 9 bases separating them. Germline CDR1 and CDR2: SEHNR and FQNEAQ (reference sequence). The length of the CDR3 is 14 residues. Written as DNA, the CDR3 is TGTGCCAGCAGCTTATCCCTAGCCAATGAAAAACTGTTTTTT. Translated, it gives CASSLSLANEKLFF.

The chain employs TRBV28 and TRBJ2-7, with D unclear. The CDR3 is made up of 13 amino acids. V dropped 6 bases and J dropped 0 bases, with 9 bases sitting between them. The germline V gene encodes CDR1 MDHEN and CDR2 SYDVKM. CDR3: CASSPTGSYEQYF. The CDR3 coding sequence is TGTGCCAGCAGCCCCACCGGCTCCTACGAGCAGTACTTC.

This sequence joins TRBV10-3 and TRBJ2-3; 11 bases line up with TRBD2. The J segment lost 2 bases and the V segment lost 4 bases, leaving 5 bases of the junction unmatched. CDR1 is ENHRY, CDR2 SYGVKD, per germline. The CDR3 runs 16 residues. The CDR3 spells CAISAKLAGVTDTQYF. CDR3 coding DNA: TGTGCCATCAGTGCAAAACTAGCGGGGGTCACAGATACGCAGTATTTT.

The V gene is TRBV7-3, the J gene TRBJ2-3, with D possibly matching TRBD1 (6 bases). Germline assignment: CDR1 SGHTA and CDR2 FQGTGA. The length of the CDR3 is 13 residues. The V end was cut by 5 bases, the J end by 8 bases, with 14 bases between. This CDR3 is CASSPPGGGTQYF. The CDR3 bases are TGTGCCAGCAGCCCGCCTGGGGGCGGTACGCAGTATTTT.

The gene calls are TRBV1 and TRBJ2-2; the table's D call, TRBD1, has no DNA check behind it. TRBV1 is given as a pseudogene. The CDR3 loop spans 16 amino acids. The CDR3 nucleotides read TGCACCAGCAGCCACCCCCGGGACAAAAACACCGGGGAGCTGTTTTTT. Encoded protein: CTSSHPRDKNTGELFF.

The V call is TRBV5-1, the J call TRBJ1-4; no reliable D call. Germline values: CDR1 SGHRS, CDR2 YFSETQ. V was cut by 2 bases and J by 8 bases, with 13 bases left in between. This CDR3 has 14 residues. The CDR3 sequence: CASSLTGSREKLFF. The DNA for the CDR3 is TGCGCCAGCAGCTTAACGGGAAGCCGGGAAAAACTGTTTTTT.

The chain is built from TRBV29-1 and TRBJ2-7; 8 bases map to TRBD1. CDR1 and CDR2 from the germline V gene are SQVTM and ANQGSEA. V shed 4 bases and J 2 bases; nucleotides not matched to a gene: 10. The CDR3 is made up of 15 amino acids. The CDR3 DNA reads TGCAGCGTTGTAGAAAAGGACAGGGACACCTACGAGCAGTACTTC. Translated: CSVVEKDRDTYEQYF.

V is TRBV7-9 and J is TRBJ2-3, with D unresolved. V was trimmed by 2 bases and J by 0 bases, leaving 9 bases between them. CDR3 length: 15 residues. Germline lookup yields CDR1 SEHNR and CDR2 FQNEAQ (reference sequence). The CDR3 region has the DNA TGTGCCAGCAGCTTATATTATCCCAGCACAGATACGCAGTATTTT. Amino acid sequence: CASSLYYPSTDTQYF. The full variable domain, completed using reference TRBV7-9 and TRBJ2-3, is DTGVSQNPRHKITKRGQNVTFRCDPISEHNRLYWYRQTLGQGPEFLTYFQNEAQLEKSRLLSDRFSAERPKGSFSTLEIQRTEQGDSAMYLCASSLYYPSTDTQYFGPGTRLTVL.

The rearrangement uses TRBV5-1 and TRBJ2-3, with D perhaps TRBD1 (5 bases). This CDR3 contains 13 residues. The V end lost 3 bases, the J end lost 6 bases, and 11 bases lay between the germline ends. Germline V gene sequence: CDR1 SGHRS, CDR2 YFSETQ. CDR3 protein: CASSSQGTDTQYF. CDR3 DNA sequence: TGCGCCAGCAGCTCGCAGGGAACGGATACGCAGTATTTT.

The V call is TRBV5-4, the J call TRBJ1-5; D is possibly TRBD1 (5 bases). Trimming stripped 6 bases from V and 5 bases from J, with 15 bases between. CDR1 SGHNT and CDR2 YYREEE come from the germline V gene (reference sequence). The CDR3 extends over 14 amino acids. The chain's CDR3 is CASTIDRSDQPQHF. The CDR3 coding sequence is TGTGCCAGCACCATCGACAGAAGTGATCAGCCCCAGCATTTT.